These T cell receptor beta chains were read from a single sample in a study of blood T cell repertoires in COVID-19. Sequenced by immunoSEQ multiplex PCR; TCRdb stores in-frame clones only, minus some. Altogether 250,000 to 350,000 clones are present, approximately 85% being singletons, with the ten largest covering 0.85% to 0.9%. Sequencing input: peripheral blood. Source of these receptors: a human donor with COVID-19, enrolled during active disease. The donor label of this sample is uncertain. CDR3s include the opening cysteine and the closing phenylalanine or tryptophan. A D gene is named only where the DNA matches it firmly. Expanded clones get a size class; other rows say once, few or many, or leave the size out.

cdr3_nt cdr3_aa d_call j_call v_call clone_size
TGCGCCAGCAGCCGAGAGACAGGGTACTACGAGCAGTACTTC CASSRETGYYEQYF TRBD1 TRBJ2-7 TRBV4-1 -
TGCGCCAGCAGCCTCGAGAGGCCCAGGGACAATGAGCAGTTCTTC CASSLERPRDNEQFF - TRBJ2-1 TRBV5-1 -
TGTGCCAGCAGTTACGGAGGCAATGATGAAAAACTGTTTTTT CASSYGGNDEKLFF - TRBJ1-4 TRBV6-5 -
TGTGCCAGCAGCCTTCTAGCGGGACAAGTGAATGAGCAGTTCTTC CASSLLAGQVNEQFF TRBD2 TRBJ2-1 TRBV9 once
TGTGCCAGCAGCTTAGATCCAAGACTGGCTTTCTTT CASSLDPRLAFF - TRBJ1-1 TRBV7-2 once
TGTGCCAGCAGCATCCAGGACAGTGGAAACACCATATATTTT CASSIQDSGNTIYF - TRBJ1-3 TRBV9 -
TGCGCCAGCAGCTTGGTCCCTACGTCGCCTGCCCCCGGGGAGCTGTTTTTT CASSLVPTSPAPGELFF - TRBJ2-2 TRBV5-1 -
TGTGCCACCAGCAGGGACAGAACCTACGAGCAGTACTTC CATSRDRTYEQYF - TRBJ2-7 TRBV15 -
TGTGCCATCAGTGAGTCGACCGATGACAGAAAGCAGTACTTC CAISESTDDRKQYF - TRBJ2-7 TRBV10-3 -
TGTGCCAGCAGTTCGACAGAGAACACCGGGGAGCTGTTTTTT CASSSTENTGELFF - TRBJ2-2 TRBV28 -
TGTGCCAGCTACCGGGCAGGGCGGGAGACCCAGTACTTC CASYRAGRETQYF - TRBJ2-5 TRBV28 -
TGTGCCAGCAGCCAAGATAGGGGATCGGAAGCTTTCTTT CASSQDRGSEAFF - TRBJ1-1 TRBV3-1/TRBV3-2 -
TGTGCCAGCAGCTTAGCTTGGGCCCCCTACACCTTC CASSLAWAPYTF - TRBJ1-2 TRBV7-9 once
TGTGCCAGCAGCCACTCCGGGCCCGGGACAGGGGGGTATGAGCAGTTCTTC CASSHSGPGTGGYEQFF TRBD1 TRBJ2-1 TRBV7-2 -
TGTGCCTGGAGCGGAGCGGGAGGCAATGAGCAGTTCTTC CAWSGAGGNEQFF TRBD2 TRBJ2-1 TRBV30 -
TGCAGCGCCCATACTAGCGGGGGGGAAAACATTCAGTACTTC CSAHTSGGENIQYF TRBD2 TRBJ2-4 TRBV29-1 once
TGTGCCAGCAGCTTACGACAGGGGGTTAATTCACCCCTCCACTTT CASSLRQGVNSPLHF TRBD1 TRBJ1-6 TRBV7-9 -
TGTGCCAGCAGCCCGCGGCCAACCTCAGGGGGGGAGCAGTTCTTC CASSPRPTSGGEQFF - TRBJ2-1 TRBV11-2 once
TGTGCCAGCAGCCTTTCCGGGACAGCTGGCAATCAGCCCCAGCATTTT CASSLSGTAGNQPQHF TRBD1 TRBJ1-5 TRBV28 once
TGTGCCAGCAGCTTAGGACAGGGAAGGACCGGGGAGCTGTTTTTT CASSLGQGRTGELFF TRBD1 TRBJ2-2 TRBV11-3 few
TGTGCCAGCAGTTTGTTGACAGGGCACAATCAGCCCCAGCATTTT CASSLLTGHNQPQHF TRBD1 TRBJ1-5 TRBV28 once
TGTGCCAGCAGCTTAGAATCGGGTAGCTATGGCTACACCTTC CASSLESGSYGYTF - TRBJ1-2 TRBV7-2 few
TGCGCCAGCAGCCCTCACGGGACTAGCGGTCCCAATGAGCAGTTCTTC CASSPHGTSGPNEQFF TRBD2 TRBJ2-1 TRBV4-1 -
TGTGCCATCACTTCGGGTAACGACAATGAGCAGTTCTTC CAITSGNDNEQFF - TRBJ2-1 TRBV10-3 -